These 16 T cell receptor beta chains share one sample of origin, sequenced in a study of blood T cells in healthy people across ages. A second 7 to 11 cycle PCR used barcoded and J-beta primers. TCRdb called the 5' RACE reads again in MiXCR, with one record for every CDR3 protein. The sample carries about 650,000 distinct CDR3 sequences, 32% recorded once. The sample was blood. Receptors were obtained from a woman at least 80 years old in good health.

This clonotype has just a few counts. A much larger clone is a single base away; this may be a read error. The CDR3 DNA follows: TGTGCCAGCAGTTGCGAAGAGGGGGCGTTGGAGCAGTACTTC. The encoded protein is CASSCEEGALEQYF. V is TRBV6-5 and J is TRBJ2-7; 7 bases agree with TRBD1. With V trimmed by 4 bases and J by 7 bases, 10 bases remained unmatched. CDR3 length: 14 amino acids. CDR1 and CDR2 (germline): MNHEY, SVGAGI.

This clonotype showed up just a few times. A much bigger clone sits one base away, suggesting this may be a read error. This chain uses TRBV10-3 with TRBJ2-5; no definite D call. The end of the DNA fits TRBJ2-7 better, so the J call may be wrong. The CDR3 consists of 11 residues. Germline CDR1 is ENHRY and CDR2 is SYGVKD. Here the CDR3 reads CAISDLDEQYF. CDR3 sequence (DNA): TGTGCCATCAGTGACCTTGACGAGCAGTACTTC.

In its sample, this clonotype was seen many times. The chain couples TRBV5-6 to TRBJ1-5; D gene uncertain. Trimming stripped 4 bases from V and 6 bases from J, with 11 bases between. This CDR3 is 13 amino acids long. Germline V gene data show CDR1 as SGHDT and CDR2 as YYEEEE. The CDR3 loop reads CASSPAGFQPQHF. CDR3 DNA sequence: TGTGCCAGCAGCCCGGCGGGTTTTCAGCCCCAGCATTTT.

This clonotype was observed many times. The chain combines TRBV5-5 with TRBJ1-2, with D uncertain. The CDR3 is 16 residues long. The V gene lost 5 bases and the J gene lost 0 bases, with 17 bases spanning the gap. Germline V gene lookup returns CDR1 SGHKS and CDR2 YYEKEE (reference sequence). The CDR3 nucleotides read TGTGCCAGCAGTTTTCGGCCGGGCCTAGCTAACTATGGCTACACCTTC. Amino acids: CASSFRPGLANYGYTF.

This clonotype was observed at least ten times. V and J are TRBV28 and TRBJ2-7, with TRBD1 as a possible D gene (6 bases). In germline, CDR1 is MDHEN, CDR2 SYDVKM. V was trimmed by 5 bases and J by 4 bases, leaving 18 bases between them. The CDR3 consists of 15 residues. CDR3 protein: CASSPAGARGYEQYF. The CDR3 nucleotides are TGTGCCAGCAGTCCGGCAGGGGCCCGGGGATACGAGCAGTACTTC.

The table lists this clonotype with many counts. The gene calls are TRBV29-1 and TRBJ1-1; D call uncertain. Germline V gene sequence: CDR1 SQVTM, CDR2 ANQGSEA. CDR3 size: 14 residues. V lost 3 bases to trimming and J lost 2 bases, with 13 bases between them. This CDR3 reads CSVDRGRPNTEAFF. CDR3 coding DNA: TGCAGCGTTGATCGCGGCAGGCCTAACACTGAAGCTTTCTTT.

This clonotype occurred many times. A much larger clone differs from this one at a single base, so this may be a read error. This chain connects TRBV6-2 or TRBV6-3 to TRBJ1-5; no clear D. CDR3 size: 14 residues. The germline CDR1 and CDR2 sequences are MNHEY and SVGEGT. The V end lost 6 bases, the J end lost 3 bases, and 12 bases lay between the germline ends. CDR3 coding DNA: TGTGCCAGCAGGCGGTTCGGGAACAATCAGCCCCAGCATTTT. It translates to CASRRFGNNQPQHF.

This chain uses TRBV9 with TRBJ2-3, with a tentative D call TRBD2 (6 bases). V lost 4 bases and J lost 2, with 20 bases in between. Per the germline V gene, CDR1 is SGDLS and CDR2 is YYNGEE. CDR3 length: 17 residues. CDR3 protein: CASSNYSRRAPTDTQYF. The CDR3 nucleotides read TGTGCCAGCAGCAACTACTCCCGGAGGGCCCCCACAGATACGCAGTATTTT.

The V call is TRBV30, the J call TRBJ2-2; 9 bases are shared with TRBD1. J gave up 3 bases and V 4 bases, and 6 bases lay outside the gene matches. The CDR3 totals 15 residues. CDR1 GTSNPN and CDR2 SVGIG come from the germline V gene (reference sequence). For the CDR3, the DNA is TGTGCCTGGAAAATCCGGGACAGGGACACCGGGGAGCTGTTTTTT. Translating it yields CAWKIRDRDTGELFF. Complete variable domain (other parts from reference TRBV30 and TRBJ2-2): SQTIHQWPATLVQPVGSPLSLECTVEGTSNPNLYWYRQAAGRGLQLLFYSVGIGQISSEVPQNLSASRPQDRQFILSSKKLLLSDSGFYLCAWKIRDRDTGELFFGEGSRLTVL.

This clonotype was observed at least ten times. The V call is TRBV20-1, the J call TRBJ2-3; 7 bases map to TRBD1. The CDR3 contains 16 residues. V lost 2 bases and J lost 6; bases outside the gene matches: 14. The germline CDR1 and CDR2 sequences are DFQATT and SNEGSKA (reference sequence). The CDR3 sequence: CSARWGQGGPFDTQYF. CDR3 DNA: TGCAGTGCTAGATGGGGCCAAGGGGGCCCCTTCGATACGCAGTATTTT.

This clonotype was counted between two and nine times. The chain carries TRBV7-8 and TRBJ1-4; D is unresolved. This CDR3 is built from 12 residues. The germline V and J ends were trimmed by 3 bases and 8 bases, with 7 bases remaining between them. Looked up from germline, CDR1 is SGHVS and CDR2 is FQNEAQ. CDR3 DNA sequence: TGTGCCAGCAGCTTCATAGGGGAAAAACTGTTTTTT. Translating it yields CASSFIGEKLFF.

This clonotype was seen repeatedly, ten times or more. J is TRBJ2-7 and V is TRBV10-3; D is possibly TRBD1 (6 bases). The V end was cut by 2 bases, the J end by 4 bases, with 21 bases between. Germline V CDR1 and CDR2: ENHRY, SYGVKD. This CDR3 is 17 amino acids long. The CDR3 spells CAISEGASGAGRYEQYF. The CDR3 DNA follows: TGTGCCATCAGTGAGGGGGCCTCAGGGGCCGGACGGTACGAGCAGTACTTC.

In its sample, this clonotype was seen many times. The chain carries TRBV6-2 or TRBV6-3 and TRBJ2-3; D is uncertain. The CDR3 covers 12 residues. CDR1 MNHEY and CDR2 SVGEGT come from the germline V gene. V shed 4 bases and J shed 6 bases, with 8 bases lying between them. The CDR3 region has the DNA TGTGCCAGCAGTTCCAAAGGGGATACGCAGTATTTT. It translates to CASSSKGDTQYF.

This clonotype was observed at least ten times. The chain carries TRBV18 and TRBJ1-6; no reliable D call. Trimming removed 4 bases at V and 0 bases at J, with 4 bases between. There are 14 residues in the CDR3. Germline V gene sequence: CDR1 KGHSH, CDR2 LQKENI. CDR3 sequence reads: CASSLSSYNSPLHF. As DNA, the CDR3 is TGTGCCAGCTCACTAAGCTCCTATAATTCACCCCTCCACTTT.

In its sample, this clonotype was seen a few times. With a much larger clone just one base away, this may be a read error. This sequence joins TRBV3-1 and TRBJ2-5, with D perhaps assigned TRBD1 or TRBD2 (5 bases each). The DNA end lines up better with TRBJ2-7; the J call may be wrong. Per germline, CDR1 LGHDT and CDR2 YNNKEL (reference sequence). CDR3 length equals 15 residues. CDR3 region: CASSQVGLRGREQYF. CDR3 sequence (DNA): TGTGCCAGCAGCCAAGTCGGTTTGAGGGGACGCGAGCAGTACTTC.

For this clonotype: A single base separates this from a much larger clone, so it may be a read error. This CDR3 is CASGLGNRDSDGYTF. The DNA for the CDR3 is TGTGCCAGCGGTTTAGGAAACAGGGATTCAGATGGCTACACCTTC. The chain joins TRBV27 to TRBJ1-2, with TRBD1 as a possible D gene (6 bases). The germline gives CDR1 MNHEY, CDR2 SMNVEV (reference sequence). This CDR3 has 15 amino acids.